The T cell receptor (beta chain) under discussion was sequenced for a study of shared clonotypes between healthy human individuals. CD45RO-negative, CCR7-positively selected cells formed the naive CD8 fraction, excluding terminally differentiated effector memory CD45RA+ cells. Per the study methods: ImmunoSEQ gave junction-only sequences without quality scores, so filtering differed. Sequencing used immunoSEQ multiplex PCR; TCRdb keeps in-frame clones, though not all of them. D and trimming were read from the DNA, whereas the V and J calls and clone size are those reported in that table. The sample records about 2.1 million clones, around 93% being singletons. The source of this sequence is a man aged 18 to 30 in good health. Some clones in this sample may be carry-over from other donors' samples. The sample was naive CD8+ T cells from PBMCs.

DNA for the CDR3: TGCAGCGTTGTTCTCCAGAACACCGGGGAGCTGTTTTTT. Translation: CSVVLQNTGELFF. The chain carries TRBV29-1 and TRBJ2-2; D remains unclear. In germline, CDR1 is SQVTM, CDR2 ANQGSEA. The CDR3 is 13 residues long. V dropped 4 bases and J dropped 1 base, with 7 bases sitting between them.